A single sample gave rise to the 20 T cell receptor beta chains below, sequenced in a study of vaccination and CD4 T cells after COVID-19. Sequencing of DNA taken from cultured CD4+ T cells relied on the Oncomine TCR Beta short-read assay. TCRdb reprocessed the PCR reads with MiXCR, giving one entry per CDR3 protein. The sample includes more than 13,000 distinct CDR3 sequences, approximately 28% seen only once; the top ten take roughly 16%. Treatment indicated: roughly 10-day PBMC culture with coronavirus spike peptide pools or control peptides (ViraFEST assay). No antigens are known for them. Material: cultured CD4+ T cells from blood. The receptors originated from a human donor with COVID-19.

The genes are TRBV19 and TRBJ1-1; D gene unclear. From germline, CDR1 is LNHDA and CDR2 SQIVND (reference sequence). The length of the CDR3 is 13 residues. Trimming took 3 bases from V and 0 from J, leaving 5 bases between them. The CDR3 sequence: CASSITMNTEAFF. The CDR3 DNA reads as TGTGCCAGTAGTATCACGATGAACACTGAAGCTTTCTTT.

The CDR3 DNA follows: TGCGCCAGCAGGGTGACTACTCCCAAGACGAGGGAGACCCAGTACTTC. Amino acids: CASRVTTPKTRETQYF. The chain joins TRBV5-1 to TRBJ2-5; possible D gene TRBD2, 5 bases. Looked up from germline, CDR1 is SGHRS and CDR2 is YFSETQ. V was clipped by 5 bases and J by 5 bases, with 22 bases between them. This CDR3 has 16 residues.

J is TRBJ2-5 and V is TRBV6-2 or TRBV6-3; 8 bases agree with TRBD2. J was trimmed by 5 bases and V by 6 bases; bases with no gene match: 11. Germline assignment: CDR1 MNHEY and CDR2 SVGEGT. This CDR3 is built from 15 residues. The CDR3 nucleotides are TGTGCCAGCAGGCGCCTGGGTAGCGGGGCGGAGACCCAGTACTTC. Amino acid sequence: CASRRLGSGAETQYF.

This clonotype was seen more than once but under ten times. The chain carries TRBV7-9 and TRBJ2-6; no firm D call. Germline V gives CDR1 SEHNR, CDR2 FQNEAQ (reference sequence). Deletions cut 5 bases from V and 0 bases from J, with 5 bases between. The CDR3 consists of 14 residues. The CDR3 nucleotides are TGTGCCAGCAGCCTGACCTCTGGGGCCAACGTCCTGACTTTC. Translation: CASSLTSGANVLTF.

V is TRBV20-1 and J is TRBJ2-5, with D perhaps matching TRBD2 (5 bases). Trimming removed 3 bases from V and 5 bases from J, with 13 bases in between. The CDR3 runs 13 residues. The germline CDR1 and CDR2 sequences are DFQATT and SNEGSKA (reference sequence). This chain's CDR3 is CSARGEPSETQYF. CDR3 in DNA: TGCAGTGCTAGGGGAGAGCCATCGGAGACCCAGTACTTC.

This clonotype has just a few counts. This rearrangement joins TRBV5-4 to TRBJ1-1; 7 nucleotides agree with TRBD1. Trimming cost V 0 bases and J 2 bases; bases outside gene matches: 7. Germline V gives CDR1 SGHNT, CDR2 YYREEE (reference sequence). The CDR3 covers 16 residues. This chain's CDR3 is CASSLGPGQINTEAFF. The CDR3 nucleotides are TGTGCCAGCAGCTTGGGGCCGGGACAGATAAACACTGAAGCTTTCTTT.

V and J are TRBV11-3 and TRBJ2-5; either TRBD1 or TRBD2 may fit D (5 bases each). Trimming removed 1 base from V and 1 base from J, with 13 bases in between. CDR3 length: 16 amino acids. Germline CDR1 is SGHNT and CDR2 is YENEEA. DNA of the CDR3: TGTGCCAGCAGCTTAGGTGAGGGGACGGGCCAAGAGACCCAGTACTTC. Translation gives CASSLGEGTGQETQYF.

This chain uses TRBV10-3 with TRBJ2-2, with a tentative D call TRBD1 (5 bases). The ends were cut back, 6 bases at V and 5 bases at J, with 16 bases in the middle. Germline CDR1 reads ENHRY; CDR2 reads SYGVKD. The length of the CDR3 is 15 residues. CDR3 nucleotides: TGTGCCATCAGCCCCCAGGGATCGGTTACCGGGGAGCTGTTTTTT. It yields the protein CAISPQGSVTGELFF.

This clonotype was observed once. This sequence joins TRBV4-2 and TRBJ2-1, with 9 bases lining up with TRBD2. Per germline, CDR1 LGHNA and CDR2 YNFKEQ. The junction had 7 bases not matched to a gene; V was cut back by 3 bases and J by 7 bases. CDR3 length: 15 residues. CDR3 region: CASSQAGGGVNEQFF. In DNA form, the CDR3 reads TGTGCCAGCAGCCAGGCGGGGGGGGGAGTGAATGAGCAGTTCTTC.

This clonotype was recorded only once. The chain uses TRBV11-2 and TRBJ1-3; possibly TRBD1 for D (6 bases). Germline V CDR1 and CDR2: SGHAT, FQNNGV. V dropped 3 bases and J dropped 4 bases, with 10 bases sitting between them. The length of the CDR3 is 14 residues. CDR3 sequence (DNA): TGTGCCAGCAGCTTCAGGGGTTACGGAAACACCATATATTTT. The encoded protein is CASSFRGYGNTIYF.

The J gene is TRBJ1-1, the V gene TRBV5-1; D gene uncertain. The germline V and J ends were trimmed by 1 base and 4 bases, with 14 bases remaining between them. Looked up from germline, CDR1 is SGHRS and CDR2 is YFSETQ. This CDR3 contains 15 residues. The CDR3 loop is CASSLQLDRATEAFF. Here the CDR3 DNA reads TGCGCCAGCAGCTTGCAGCTGGACCGTGCCACTGAAGCTTTCTTT. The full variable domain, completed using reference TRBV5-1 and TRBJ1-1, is KAGVTQTPRYLIKTRGQQVTLSCSPISGHRSVSWYQQTPGQGLQFLFEYFSETQRNKGNFPGRFSGRQFSNSRSEMNVSTLELGDSALYLCASSLQLDRATEAFFGQGTRLTVV.

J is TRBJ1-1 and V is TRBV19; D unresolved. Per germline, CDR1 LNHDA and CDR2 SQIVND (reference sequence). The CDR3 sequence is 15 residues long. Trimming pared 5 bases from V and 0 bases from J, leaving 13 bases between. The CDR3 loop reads CASSPQQQMNTEAFF. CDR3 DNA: TGTGCCAGTAGTCCTCAACAACAAATGAACACTGAAGCTTTCTTT.

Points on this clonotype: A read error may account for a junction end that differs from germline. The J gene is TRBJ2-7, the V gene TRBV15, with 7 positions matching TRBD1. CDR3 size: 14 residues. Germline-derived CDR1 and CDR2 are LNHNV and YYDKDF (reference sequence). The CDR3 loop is CVTSRGRTGYEQYF. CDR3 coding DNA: TGTGTCACCAGCAGAGGGCGGACAGGCTACGAGCAGTACTTC.

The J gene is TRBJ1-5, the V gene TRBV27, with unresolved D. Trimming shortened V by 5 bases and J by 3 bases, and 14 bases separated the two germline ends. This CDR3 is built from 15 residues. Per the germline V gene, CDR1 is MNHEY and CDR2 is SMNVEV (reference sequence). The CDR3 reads CASSPLSWANQPQHF. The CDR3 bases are TGTGCCAGCAGTCCCCTCTCCTGGGCCAATCAGCCCCAGCATTTT.

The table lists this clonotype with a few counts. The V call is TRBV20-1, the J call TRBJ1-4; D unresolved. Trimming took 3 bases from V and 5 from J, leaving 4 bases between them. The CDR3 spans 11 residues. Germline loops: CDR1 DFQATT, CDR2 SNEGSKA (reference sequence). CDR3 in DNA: TGCAGTGCTAGGGGGAATGAAAAACTGTTTTTT. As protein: CSARGNEKLFF.

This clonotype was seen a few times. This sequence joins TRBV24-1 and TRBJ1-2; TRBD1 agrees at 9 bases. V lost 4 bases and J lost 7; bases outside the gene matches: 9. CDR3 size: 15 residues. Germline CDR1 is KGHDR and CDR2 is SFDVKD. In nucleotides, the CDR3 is TGTGCCACCAGTGACCCTGGACAGGGGAGCCGTGGCTACACCTTC. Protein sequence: CATSDPGQGSRGYTF.

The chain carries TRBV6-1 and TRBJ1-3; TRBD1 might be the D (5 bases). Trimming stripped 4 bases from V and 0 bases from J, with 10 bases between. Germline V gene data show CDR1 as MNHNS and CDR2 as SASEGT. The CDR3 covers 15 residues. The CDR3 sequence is CASSGHGASGNTIYF. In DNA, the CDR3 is TGTGCCAGCAGTGGCCACGGGGCCTCTGGAAACACCATATATTTT.

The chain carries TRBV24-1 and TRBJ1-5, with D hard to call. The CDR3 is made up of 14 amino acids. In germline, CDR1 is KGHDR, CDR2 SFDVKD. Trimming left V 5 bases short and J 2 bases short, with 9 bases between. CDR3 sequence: CATSAGVGNQPQHF. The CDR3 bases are TGTGCCACCAGTGCCGGGGTGGGCAATCAGCCCCAGCATTTT.

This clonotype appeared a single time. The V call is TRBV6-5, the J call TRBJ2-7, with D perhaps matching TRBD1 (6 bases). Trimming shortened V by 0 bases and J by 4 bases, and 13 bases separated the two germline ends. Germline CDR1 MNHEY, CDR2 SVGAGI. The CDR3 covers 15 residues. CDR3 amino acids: CASSYSASGAYEQYF. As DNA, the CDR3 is TGTGCCAGCAGTTACTCTGCGTCAGGGGCTTACGAGCAGTACTTC.

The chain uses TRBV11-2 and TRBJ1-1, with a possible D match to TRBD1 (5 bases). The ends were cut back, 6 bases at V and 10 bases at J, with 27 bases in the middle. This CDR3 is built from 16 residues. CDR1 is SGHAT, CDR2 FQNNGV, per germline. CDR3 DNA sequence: TGTGCCAGCAGGCAAACAATGGGACTTCACTCTATGGGAGCTTTCTTT. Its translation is CASRQTMGLHSMGAFF.